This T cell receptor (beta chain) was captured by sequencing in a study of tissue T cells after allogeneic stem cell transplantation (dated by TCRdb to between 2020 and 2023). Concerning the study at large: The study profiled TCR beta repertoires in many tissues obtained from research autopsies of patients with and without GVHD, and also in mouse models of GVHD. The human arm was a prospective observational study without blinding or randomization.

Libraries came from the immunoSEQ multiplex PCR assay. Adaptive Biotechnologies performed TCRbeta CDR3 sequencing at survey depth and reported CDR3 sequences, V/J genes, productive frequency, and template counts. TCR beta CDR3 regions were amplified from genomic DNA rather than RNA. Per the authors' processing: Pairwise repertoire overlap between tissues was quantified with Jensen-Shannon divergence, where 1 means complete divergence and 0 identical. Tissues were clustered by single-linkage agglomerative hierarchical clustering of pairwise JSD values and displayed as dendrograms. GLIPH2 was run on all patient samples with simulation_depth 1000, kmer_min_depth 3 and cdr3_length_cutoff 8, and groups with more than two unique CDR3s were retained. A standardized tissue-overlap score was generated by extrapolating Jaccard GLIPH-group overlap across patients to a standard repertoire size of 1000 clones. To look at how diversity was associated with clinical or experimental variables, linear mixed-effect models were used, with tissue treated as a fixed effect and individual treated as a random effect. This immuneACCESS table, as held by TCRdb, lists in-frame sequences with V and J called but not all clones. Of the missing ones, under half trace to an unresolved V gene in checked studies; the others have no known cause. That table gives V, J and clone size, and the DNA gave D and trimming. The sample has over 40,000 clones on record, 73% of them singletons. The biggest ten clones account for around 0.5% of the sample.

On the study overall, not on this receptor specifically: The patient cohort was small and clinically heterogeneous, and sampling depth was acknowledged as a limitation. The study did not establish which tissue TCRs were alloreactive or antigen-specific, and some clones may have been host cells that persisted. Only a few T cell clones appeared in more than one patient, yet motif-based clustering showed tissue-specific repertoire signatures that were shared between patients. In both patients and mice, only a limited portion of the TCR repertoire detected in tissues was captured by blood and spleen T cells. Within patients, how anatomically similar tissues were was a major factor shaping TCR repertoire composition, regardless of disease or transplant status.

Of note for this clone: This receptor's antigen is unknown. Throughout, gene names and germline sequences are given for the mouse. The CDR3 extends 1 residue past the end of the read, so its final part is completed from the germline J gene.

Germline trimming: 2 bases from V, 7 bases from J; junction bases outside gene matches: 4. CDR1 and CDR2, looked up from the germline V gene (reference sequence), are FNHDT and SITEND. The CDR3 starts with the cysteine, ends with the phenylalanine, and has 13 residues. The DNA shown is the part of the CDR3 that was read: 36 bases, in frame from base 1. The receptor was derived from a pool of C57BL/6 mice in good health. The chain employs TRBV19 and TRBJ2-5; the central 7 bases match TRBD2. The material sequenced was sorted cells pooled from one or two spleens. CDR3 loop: CASSMGGRNTQYF. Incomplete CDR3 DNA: TGTGCCAGCAGTATGGGGGGGAGGAACACCCAGTAC.